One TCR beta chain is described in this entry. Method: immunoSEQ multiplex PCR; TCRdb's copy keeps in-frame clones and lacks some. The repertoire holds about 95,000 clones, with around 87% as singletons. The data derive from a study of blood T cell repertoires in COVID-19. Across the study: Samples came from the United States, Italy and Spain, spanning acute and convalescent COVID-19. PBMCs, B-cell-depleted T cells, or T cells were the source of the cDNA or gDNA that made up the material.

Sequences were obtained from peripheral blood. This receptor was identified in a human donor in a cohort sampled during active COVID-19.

DNA of the CDR3: TGTGCCAGCAGCCCATTTGGTGGAGTCGGCACCGGGGAGCTGTTTTTT. Protein sequence: CASSPFGGVGTGELFF. V is TRBV7-6 and J is TRBJ2-2; D remains ambiguous. CDR1 and CDR2 from the germline V gene are SGHVS and FNYEAQ. The CDR3 is 16 amino acids. Trimming pared 5 bases from V and 4 bases from J, leaving 17 bases between.